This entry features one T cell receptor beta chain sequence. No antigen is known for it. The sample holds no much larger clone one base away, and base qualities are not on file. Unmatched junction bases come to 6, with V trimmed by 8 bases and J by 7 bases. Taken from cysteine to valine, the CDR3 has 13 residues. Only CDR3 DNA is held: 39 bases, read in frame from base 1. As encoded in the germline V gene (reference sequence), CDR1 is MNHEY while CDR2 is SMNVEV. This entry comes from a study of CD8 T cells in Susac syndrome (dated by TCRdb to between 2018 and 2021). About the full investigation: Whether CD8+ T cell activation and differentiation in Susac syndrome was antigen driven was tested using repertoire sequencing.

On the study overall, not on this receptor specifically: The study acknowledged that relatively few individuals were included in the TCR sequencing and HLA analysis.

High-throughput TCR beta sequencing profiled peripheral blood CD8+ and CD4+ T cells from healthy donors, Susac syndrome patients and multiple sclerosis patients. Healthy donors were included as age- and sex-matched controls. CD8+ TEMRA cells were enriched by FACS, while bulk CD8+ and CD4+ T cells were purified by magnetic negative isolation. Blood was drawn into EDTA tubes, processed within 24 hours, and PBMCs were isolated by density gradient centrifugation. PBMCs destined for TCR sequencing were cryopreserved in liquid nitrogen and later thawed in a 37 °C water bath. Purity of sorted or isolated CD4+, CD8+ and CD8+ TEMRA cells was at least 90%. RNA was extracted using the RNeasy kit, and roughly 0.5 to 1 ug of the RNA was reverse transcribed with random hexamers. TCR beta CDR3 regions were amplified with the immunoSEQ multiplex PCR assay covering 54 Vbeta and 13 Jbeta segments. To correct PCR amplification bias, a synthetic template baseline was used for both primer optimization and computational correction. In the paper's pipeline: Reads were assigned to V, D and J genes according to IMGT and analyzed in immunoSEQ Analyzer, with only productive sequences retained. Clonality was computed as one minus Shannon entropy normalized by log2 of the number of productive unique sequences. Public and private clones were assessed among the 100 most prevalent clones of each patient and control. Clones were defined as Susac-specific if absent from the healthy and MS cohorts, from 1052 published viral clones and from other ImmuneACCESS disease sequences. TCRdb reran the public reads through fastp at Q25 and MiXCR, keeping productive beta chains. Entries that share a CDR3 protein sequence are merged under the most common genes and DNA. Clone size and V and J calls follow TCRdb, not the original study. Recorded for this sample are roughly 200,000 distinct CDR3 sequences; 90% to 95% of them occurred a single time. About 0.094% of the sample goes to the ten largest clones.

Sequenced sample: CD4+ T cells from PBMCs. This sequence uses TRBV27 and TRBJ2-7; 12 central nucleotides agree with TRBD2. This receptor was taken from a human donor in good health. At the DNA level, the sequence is TGTGCCAGCTGGACTAGCGGGATGGGGGAGCAGTACGTC. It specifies CASWTSGMGEQYV.